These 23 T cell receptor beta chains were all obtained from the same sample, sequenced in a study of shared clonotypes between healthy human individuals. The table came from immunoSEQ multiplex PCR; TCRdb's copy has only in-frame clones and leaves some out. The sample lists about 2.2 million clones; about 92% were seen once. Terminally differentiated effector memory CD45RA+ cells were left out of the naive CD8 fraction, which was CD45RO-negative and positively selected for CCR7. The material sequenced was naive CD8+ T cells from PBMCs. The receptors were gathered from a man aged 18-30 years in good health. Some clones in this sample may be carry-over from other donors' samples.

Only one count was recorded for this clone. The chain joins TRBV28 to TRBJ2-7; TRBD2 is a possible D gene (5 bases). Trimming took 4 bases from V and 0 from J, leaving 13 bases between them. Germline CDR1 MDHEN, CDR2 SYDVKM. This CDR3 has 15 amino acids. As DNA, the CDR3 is TGTGCCAGCAGTTCCACGGGGTTCGGCTCCTACGAGCAGTACTTC. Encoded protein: CASSSTGFGSYEQYF.

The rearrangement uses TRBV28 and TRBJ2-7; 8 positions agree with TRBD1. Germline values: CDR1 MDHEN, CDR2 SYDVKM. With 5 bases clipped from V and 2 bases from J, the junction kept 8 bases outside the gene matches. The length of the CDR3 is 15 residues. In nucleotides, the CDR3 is TGTGCCAGCAGTCCCGTGGGACAGGTAACCTACGAGCAGTACTTC. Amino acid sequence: CASSPVGQVTYEQYF.

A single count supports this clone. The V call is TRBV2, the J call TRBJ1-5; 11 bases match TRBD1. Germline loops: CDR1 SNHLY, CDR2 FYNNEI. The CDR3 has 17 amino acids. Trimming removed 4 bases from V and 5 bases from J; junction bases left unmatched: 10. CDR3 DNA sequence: TGTGCCAGCAGTGGGGACAGGGGGGCAGGGTGGGATCAGCCCCAGCATTTT. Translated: CASSGDRGAGWDQPQHF.

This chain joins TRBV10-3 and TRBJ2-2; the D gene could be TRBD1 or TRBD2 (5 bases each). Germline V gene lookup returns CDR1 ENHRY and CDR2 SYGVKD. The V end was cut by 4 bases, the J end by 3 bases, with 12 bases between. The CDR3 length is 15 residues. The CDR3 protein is CAISAKGPDTGELFF. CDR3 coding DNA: TGTGCCATCAGTGCAAAGGGACCGGACACCGGGGAGCTGTTTTTT.

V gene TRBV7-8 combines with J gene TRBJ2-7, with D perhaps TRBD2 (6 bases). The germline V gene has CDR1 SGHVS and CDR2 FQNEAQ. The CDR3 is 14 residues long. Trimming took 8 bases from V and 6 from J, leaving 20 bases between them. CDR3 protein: CASCYGGPVTEQYF. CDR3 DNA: TGTGCCAGCTGCTATGGAGGGCCTGTCACCGAGCAGTACTTC.

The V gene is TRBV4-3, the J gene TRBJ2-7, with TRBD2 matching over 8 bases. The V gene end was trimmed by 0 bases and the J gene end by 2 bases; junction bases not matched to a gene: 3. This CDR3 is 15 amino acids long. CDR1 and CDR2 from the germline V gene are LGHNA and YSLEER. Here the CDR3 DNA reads TGCGCCAGCAGCCAAGAAAGGACTAGCCCCTACGAGCAGTACTTC. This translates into CASSQERTSPYEQYF.

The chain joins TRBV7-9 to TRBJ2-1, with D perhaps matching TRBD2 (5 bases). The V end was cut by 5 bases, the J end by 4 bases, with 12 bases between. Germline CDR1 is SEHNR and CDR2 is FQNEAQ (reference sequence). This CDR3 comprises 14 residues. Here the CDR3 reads CASSGRTGYNEQFF. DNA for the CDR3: TGTGCCAGCAGCGGGCGGACTGGGTACAATGAGCAGTTCTTC.

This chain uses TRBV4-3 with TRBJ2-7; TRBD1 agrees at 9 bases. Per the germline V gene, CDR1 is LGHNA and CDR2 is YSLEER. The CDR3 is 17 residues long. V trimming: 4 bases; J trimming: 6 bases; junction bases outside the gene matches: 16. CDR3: CASSPQAVGTGSGEQYF. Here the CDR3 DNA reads TGCGCCAGCAGCCCACAAGCGGTTGGGACAGGGTCCGGCGAGCAGTACTTC.

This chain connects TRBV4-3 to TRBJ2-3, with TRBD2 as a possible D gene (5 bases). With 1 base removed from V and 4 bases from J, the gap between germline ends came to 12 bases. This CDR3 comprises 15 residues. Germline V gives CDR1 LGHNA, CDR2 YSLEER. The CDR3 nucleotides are TGCGCCAGCAGCCAAGCTCCGGACTCCTCAGATACGCAGTATTTT. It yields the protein CASSQAPDSSDTQYF.

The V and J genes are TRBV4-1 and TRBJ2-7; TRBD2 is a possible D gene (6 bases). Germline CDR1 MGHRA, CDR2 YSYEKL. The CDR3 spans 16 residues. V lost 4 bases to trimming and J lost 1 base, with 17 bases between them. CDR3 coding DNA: TGCGCCAGCAGCCCTCTAAGGGAGGCAGAATCCTACGAGCAGTACTTC. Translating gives CASSPLREAESYEQYF.

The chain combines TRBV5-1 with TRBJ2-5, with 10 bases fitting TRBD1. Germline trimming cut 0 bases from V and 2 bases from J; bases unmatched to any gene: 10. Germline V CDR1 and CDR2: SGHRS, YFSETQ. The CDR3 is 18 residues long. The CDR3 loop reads CASSLAWDRGLTQETQYF. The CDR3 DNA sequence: TGCGCCAGCAGCTTGGCCTGGGACAGGGGACTTACACAAGAGACCCAGTACTTC. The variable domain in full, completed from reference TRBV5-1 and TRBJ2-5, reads KAGVTQTPRYLIKTRGQQVTLSCSPISGHRSVSWYQQTPGQGLQFLFEYFSETQRNKGNFPGRFSGRQFSNSRSEMNVSTLELGDSALYLCASSLAWDRGLTQETQYFGPGTRLLVL.

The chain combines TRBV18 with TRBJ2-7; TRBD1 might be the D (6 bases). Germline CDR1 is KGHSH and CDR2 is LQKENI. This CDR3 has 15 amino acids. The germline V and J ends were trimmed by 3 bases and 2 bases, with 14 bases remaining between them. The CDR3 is CASSPVPGHAYEQYF. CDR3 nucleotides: TGTGCCAGCTCACCTGTCCCGGGACACGCCTACGAGCAGTACTTC.

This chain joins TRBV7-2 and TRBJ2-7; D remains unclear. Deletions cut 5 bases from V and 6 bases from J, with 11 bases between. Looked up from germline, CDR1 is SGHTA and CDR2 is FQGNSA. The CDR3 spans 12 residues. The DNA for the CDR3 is TGTGCCAGCAGCCCCCGCAGTCTCGAGCAGTACTTC. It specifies CASSPRSLEQYF.

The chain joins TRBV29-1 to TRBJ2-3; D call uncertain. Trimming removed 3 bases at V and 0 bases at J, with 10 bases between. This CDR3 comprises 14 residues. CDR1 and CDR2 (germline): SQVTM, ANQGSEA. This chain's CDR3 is CSVDSTASTDTQYF. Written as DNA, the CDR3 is TGCAGCGTTGATTCCACGGCTAGCACAGATACGCAGTATTTT.

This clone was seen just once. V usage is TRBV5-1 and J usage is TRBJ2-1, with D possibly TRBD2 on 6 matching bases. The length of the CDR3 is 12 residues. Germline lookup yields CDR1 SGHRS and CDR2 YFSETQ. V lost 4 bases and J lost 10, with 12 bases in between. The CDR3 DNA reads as TGCGCCAGCAGCGAGCCGGGGGTCGAGCAGTTCTTC. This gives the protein CASSEPGVEQFF.

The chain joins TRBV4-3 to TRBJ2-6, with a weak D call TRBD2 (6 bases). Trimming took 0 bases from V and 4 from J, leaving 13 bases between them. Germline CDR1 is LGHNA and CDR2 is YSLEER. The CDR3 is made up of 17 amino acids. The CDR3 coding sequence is TGCGCCAGCAGCCAAGAAGCGGCGGGGACGGGGGCCAACGTCCTGACTTTC. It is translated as CASSQEAAGTGANVLTF.

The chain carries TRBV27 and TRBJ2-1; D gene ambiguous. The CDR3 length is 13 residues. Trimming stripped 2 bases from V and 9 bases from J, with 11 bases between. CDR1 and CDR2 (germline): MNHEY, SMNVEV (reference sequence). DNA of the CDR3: TGTGCCAGCAGTTTAGGTCCGTTGTCTGAGCAGTTCTTC. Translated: CASSLGPLSEQFF.

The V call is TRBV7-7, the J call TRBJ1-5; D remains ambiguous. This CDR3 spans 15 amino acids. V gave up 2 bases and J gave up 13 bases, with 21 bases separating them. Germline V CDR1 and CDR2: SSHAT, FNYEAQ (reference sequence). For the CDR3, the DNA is TGTGCCAGCAGCTTAAATCGGCAGGCCTTCACCGTACAGCATTTT. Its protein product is CASSLNRQAFTVQHF.

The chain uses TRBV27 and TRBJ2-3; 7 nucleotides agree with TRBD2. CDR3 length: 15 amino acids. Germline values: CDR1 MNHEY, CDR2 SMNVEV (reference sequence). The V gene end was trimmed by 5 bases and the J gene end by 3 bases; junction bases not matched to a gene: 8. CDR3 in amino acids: CASSLRPSGTDTQYF. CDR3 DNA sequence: TGTGCCAGCAGTCTAAGGCCTAGCGGAACAGATACGCAGTATTTT.

In DNA form, the CDR3 reads TGTGCCAGCAGCTTAGGGGTCAGGGGCAATGAGCAGTTCTTC. It codes for CASSLGVRGNEQFF. The chain combines TRBV11-2 with TRBJ2-1, with D maybe TRBD1 (6 bases). V was shortened by 1 base and J by 6 bases, with 10 bases between the two germline ends. CDR1 and CDR2 (germline): SGHAT, FQNNGV. This CDR3 has 14 amino acids.

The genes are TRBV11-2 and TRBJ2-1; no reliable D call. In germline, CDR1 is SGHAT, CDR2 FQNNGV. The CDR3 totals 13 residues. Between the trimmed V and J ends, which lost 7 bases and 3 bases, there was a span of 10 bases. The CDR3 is CASKGLNYNEQFF. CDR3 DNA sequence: TGTGCCAGCAAGGGCCTTAACTACAATGAGCAGTTCTTC.

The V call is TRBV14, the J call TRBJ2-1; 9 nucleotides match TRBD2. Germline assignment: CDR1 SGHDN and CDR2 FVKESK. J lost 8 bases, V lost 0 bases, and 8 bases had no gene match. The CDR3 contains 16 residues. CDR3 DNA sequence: TGTGCCAGCAGCCAAGATAGGATAGCGGGAGTGGATGAGCAGTTCTTC. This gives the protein CASSQDRIAGVDEQFF.

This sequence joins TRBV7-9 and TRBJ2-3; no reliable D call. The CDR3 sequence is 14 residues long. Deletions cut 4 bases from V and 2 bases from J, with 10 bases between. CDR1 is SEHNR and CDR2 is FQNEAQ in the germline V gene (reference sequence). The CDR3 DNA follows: TGTGCCAGCAGCTCAAACCAGGTCACAGATACGCAGTATTTT. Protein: CASSSNQVTDTQYF. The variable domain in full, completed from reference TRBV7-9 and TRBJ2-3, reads DTGVSQNPRHKITKRGQNVTFRCDPISEHNRLYWYRQTLGQGPEFLTYFQNEAQLEKSRLLSDRFSAERPKGSFSTLEIQRTEQGDSAMYLCASSSNQVTDTQYFGPGTRLTVL.